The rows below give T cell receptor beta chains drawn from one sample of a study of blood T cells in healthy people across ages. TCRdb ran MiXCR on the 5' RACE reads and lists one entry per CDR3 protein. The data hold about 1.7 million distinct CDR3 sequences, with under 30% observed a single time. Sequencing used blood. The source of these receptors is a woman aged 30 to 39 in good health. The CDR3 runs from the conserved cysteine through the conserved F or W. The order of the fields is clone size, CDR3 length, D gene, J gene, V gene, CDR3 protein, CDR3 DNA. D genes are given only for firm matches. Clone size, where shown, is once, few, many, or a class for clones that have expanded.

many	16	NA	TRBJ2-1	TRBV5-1	CASSLGGAVRDNEQFF	TGCGCCAGCAGCTTAGGAGGGGCGGTACGAGACAATGAGCAGTTCTTC
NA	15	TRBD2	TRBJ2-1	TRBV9	CASSVRAGEHNEQFF	TGTGCCAGCAGCGTAAGAGCGGGAGAGCACAATGAGCAGTTCTTC
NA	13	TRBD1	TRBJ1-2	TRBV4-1	CVSSQRGLSGYTF	TGCGTCAGCAGCCAAAGGGGGCTGAGTGGCTACACCTTC
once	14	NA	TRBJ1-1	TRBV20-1	CSALRRGRNTKAFF	TGCAGTGCCCTACGCCGGGGAAGGAACACTAAAGCTTTCTTT
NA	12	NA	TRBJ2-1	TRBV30	CALDGDYNEQFF	TGTGCCCTGGACGGGGACTACAATGAGCAGTTCTTC
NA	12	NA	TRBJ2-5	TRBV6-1	CASEGSQETQYF	TGTGCCAGCGAGGGGTCGCAAGAGACCCAGTACTTC
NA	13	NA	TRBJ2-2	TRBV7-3	CASSLTPPGELFF	TGTGCCAGCAGCTTAACGCCACCCGGGGAGCTGTTTTTT
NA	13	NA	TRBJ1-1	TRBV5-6	CASSLAVGDIAFF	TGTGCCAGCAGCTTGGCCGTCGGGGACATAGCTTTCTTT
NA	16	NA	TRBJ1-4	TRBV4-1	CASSQDDPSTFERLFF	TGCGCCAGCAGCCAAGATGATCCCTCGACCTTTGAAAGACTGTTTTTT
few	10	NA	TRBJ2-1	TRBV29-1	CSVGAEEQFF	TGCAGCGTTGGGGCGGAGGAGCAGTTCTTC
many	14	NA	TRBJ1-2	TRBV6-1	CASSEYGTDYGYTF	TGTGCCAGCAGTGAATATGGCACCGACTATGGCTACACCTTC
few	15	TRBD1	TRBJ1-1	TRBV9	CASSPRQGDHTEAFF	TGTGCCAGCAGCCCCAGACAGGGGGACCACACTGAAGCTTTCTTT
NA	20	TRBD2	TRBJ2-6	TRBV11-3	CASSPKSSLAGNSGTNVLTF	TGTGCCAGCAGCCCTAAAAGCTCCCTAGCGGGGAACTCTGGGACCAACGTCCTGACTTTC
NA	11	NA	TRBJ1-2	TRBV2	CASNRDRGYTF	TGTGCCAGCAACAGGGATAGGGGCTACACCTTC
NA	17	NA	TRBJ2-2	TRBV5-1	CASSLGHRDKKAGELFF	TGCGCCAGCAGCTTGGGTCACCGGGACAAGAAGGCCGGGGAGCTGTTTTTT
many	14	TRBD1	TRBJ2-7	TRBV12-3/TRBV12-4	CASSPGQGAHEQYF	TGTGCCAGCTCACCAGGACAGGGGGCCCACGAGCAGTACTTC
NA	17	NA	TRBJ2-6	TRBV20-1	CSADTGDPPLGANVLTF	TGCAGTGCCGATACAGGTGACCCCCCGCTGGGGGCCAACGTCCTGACTTTC
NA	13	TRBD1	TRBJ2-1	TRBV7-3	CASSLSIGTGQFF	TGTGCCAGCAGCTTATCCATAGGGACAGGGCAGTTCTTC
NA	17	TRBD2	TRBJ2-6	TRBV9	CASSPLGGSSGANVLTF	TGTGCCAGCAGTCCTCTGGGGGGGAGCTCTGGGGCCAACGTCCTGACTTTC
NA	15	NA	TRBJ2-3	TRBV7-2	CASTMGRGSLDTQYF	TGCGCCAGCACCATGGGCAGGGGTAGTTTAGATACGCAGTATTTT